This TCR beta chain was obtained from a study of beta chain features in type 1 diabetes. Study-level findings and limits: In every one of the four CD4+ subsets, TCRB CDR3s were moderately but significantly shorter in Type 1 diabetes patients. Since sequencing was performed on cDNA, cells with high TCR expression could be over-represented.

Trimming left V 6 bases short and J 5 bases short, with 6 bases between. Germline V lookup: CDR1 MNHEY, CDR2 SVGAGI. CDR3 length: 11 residues. Details on this clone: The antigen is not known.

Investigators reverse transcribed all isolated RNA, so they sequenced expressed TCRB transcripts. The protocol was immunoSEQ multiplex PCR, while the TCRdb copy is restricted to in-frame clones and leaves out a portion. The sample lists 150,000 to 200,000 clones; around 8.3% were seen once. The sample consisted of central memory CD4+ T cells from blood. This rearrangement joins TRBV6-5 to TRBJ2-3, with D unclear. The origin of this receptor is a woman under 30 with type 1 diabetes. The CDR3 loop is CASRLLDTQYF. CDR3 coding DNA: TGTGCCAGCAGACTGTTAGATACGCAGTATTTT.